This TCR beta chain was identified in a study of T-cell memory formation after mild COVID-19. Study-wide background: TCR clusters showed largely donor specificity. Study-level results: Mostly located in CM and EM were contracting CD4+ clones, with contracting CD8+ clones located in EMRA.

Germline V gene data show CDR1 as MGHRA and CDR2 as YSYEKL. The CDR3 has 13 amino acids. Trimming took off 4 bases at V and 6 bases at J, with 11 bases between the two ends. TCRdb ran MiXCR on the 5' RACE reads and lists one entry per CDR3 protein. The profile shows about 340,000 distinct CDR3 sequences, approximately 13% of them singletons. A note on this clonotype: What it binds is not known.

Sequencing used PBMCs or a T cell subset sorted from them (not recorded which). This sequence originates from a young man who had mild COVID-19 (a few samples of this study predate the infection). Cell type and time point are not known. The chain couples TRBV4-1 to TRBJ2-3; TRBD1 might be the D (6 bases). CDR3 coding DNA: TGCGCCAGCAGCCCCGGGACAAAGGATACGCAGTATTTT. It encodes CASSPGTKDTQYF.